This T cell receptor beta chain came from a study of T cells in Graves' hyperthyroidism and ophthalmopathy. Across the study: Sampling of peripheral blood happened at initial diagnosis, prior to any treatment.

Regarding this clonotype: Its antigen is not known.

This CDR3 contains 14 residues. V lost 7 bases to trimming and J lost 10 bases, with 18 bases between them. Looked up from germline, CDR1 is SGHKS and CDR2 is YYEKEE (reference sequence). It was RNA transcripts that yielded the amplified TCR beta CDR3 regions. The HTBI primer set was used in a first-round RT-PCR of the TCR CDR3. TCRdb analysed the multiplex PCR reads with MiXCR anew, one entry per CDR3 protein. Of a few hundred thousand distinct CDR3 sequences in the sample, about a sixth are singletons; the top ten hold roughly 15%. Patients were excluded because of uncontrolled infection, other autoimmune disease, pregnancy or lactation. Diagnosis rested on symptoms, serum thyroxine and TRAb, thyroid ultrasound, and orbital computed tomography. Study results and limitations: Most thyroid-expanded clonotypes above 0.001 were also found in blood.

The genes are TRBV5-5 and TRBJ1-6, with D unresolved. Sequenced: blood. The TCR originated in a woman aged 18-29 years with Graves' hyperthyroidism. CDR3 sequence: CASYPTFSLSPLHF. Here the CDR3 DNA reads TGTGCCAGCTATCCGACTTTCAGCCTCTCACCCCTCCACTTT.